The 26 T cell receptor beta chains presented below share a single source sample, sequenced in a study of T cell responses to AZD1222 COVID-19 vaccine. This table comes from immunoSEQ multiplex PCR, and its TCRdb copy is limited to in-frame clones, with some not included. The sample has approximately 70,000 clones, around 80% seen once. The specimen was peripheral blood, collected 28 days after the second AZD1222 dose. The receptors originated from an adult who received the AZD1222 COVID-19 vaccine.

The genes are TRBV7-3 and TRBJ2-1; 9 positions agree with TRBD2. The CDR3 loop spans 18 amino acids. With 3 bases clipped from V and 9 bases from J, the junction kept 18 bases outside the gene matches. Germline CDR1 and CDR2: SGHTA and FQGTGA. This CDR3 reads CASSLDSGGPAGSREQFF. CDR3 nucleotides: TGTGCCAGCAGCTTGGATAGCGGGGGCCCCGCTGGAAGTCGTGAGCAGTTCTTC.

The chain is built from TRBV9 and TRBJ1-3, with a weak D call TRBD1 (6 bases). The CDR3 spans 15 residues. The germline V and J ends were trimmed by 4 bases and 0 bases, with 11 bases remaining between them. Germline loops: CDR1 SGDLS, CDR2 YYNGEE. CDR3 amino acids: CASSLSDSSGNTIYF. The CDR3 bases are TGTGCCAGCAGCTTGTCGGACAGCTCTGGAAACACCATATATTTT.

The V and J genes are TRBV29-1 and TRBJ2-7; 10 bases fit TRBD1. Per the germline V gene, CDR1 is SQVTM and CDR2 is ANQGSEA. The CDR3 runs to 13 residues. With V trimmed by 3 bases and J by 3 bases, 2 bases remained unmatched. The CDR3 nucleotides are TGCAGCGTTGACTGGACAGGGGGCTACGAGCAGTACTTC. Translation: CSVDWTGGYEQYF.

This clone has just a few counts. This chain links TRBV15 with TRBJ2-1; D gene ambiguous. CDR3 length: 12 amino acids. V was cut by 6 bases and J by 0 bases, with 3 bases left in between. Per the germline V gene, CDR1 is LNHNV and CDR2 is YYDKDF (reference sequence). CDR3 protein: CATSGSYNEQFF. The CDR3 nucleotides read TGTGCCACCAGTGGCTCCTACAATGAGCAGTTCTTC. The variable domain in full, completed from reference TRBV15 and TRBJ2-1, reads DAMVIQNPRYQVTQFGKPVTLSCSQTLNHNVMYWYQQKSSQAPKLLFHYYDKDFNNEADTPDNFQSRRPNTSFCFLDIRSPGLGDTAMYLCATSGSYNEQFFGPGTRLTVL.

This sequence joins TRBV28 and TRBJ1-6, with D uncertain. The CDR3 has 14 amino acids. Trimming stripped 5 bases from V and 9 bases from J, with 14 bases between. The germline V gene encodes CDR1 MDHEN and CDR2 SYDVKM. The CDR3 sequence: CASSPNGGFSPLHF. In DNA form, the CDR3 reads TGTGCCAGCAGTCCGAATGGAGGATTTTCACCCCTCCACTTT.

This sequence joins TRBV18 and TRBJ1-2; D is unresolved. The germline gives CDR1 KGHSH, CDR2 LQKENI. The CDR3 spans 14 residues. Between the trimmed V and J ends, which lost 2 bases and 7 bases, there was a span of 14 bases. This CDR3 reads CASSPNSGFGGYTF. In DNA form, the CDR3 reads TGTGCCAGCTCACCAAATTCGGGCTTCGGTGGCTACACCTTC.

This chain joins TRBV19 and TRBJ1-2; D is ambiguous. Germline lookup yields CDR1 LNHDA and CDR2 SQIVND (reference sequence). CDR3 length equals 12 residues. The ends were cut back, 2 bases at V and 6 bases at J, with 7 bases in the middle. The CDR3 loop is CASSISGNGYTF. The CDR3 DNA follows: TGTGCCAGTAGTATAAGTGGGAATGGCTACACCTTC.

As DNA, the CDR3 is TGTGCCAGCAGTCTTAGCGGGAGGGCAGGTGAGCAGTTCTTC. Encoded protein: CASSLSGRAGEQFF. The chain carries TRBV6-2 or TRBV6-3 and TRBJ2-1, with TRBD2 identical over 11 bases. Per germline, CDR1 MNHEY and CDR2 SVGEGT. This CDR3 region has 14 residues. J was trimmed by 9 bases and V by 5 bases; bases with no gene match: 6.

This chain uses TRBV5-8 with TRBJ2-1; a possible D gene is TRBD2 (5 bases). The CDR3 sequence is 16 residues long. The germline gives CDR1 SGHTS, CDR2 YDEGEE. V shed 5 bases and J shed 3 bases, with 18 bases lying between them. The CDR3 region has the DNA TGTGCCAGCAGACGATACGGACTGGGTAGCTACAATGAGCAGTTCTTC. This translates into CASRRYGLGSYNEQFF.

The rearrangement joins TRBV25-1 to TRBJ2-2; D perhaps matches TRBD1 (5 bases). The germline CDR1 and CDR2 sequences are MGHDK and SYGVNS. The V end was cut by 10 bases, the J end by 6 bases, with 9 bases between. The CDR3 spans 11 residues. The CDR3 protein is CATGFPGELFF. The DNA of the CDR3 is TGTGCCACAGGGTTCCCCGGGGAGCTGTTTTTT.

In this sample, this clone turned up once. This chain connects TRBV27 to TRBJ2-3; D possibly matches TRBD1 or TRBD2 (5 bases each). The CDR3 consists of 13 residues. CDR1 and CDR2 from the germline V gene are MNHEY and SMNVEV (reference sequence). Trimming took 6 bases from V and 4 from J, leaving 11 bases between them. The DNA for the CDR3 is TGTGCCAGCAGGGGGCCCGGGGCAGATACGCAGTATTTT. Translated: CASRGPGADTQYF.

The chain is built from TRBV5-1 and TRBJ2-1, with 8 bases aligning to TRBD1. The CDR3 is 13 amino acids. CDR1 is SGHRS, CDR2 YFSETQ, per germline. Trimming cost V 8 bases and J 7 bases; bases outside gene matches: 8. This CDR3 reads CASRRDRHNEQFF. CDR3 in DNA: TGCGCCAGTCGTCGGGACAGGCATAATGAGCAGTTCTTC.

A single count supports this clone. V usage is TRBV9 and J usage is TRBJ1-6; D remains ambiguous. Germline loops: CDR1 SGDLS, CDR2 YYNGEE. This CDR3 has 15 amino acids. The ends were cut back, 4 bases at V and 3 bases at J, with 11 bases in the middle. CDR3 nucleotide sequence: TGTGCCAGCAGCTCAAGGACGGGCTATAATTCACCCCTCCACTTT. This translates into CASSSRTGYNSPLHF.

CDR3 protein: CASSQQAGTGDYGYTF. In DNA form, the CDR3 reads TGTGCCAGCAGCCAACAGGCCGGGACAGGGGACTATGGCTACACCTTC. The chain uses TRBV7-9 and TRBJ1-2, with 10 bases matching TRBD1. CDR3 size: 16 residues. The germline V gene encodes CDR1 SEHNR and CDR2 FQNEAQ (reference sequence). The J segment lost 3 bases and the V segment lost 5 bases, leaving 9 bases of the junction unmatched.

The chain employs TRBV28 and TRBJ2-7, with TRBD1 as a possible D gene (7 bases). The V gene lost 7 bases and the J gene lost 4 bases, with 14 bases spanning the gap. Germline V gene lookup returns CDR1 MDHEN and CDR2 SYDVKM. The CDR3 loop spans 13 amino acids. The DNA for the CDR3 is TGTGCCAGCACCCTGCGGGACAGTTACGAGCAGTACTTC. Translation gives CASTLRDSYEQYF.

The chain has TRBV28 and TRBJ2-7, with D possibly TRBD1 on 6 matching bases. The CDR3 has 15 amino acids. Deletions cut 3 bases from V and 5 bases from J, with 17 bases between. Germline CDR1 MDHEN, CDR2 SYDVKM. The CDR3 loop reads CASSFYLTGGDEQYF. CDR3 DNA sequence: TGTGCCAGCAGTTTCTACCTGACAGGAGGAGACGAGCAGTACTTC.

Here the CDR3 reads CASSQRLAGGSYQETQYF. CDR3 nucleotide sequence: TGTGCCAGCAGCCAGCGACTAGCGGGGGGATCGTACCAAGAGACCCAGTACTTC. This sequence joins TRBV14 and TRBJ2-5; TRBD2 aligns across 13 bases. V lost 3 bases and J lost 0; bases outside the gene matches: 7. CDR1 is SGHDN and CDR2 is FVKESK in the germline V gene. The CDR3 contains 18 residues.

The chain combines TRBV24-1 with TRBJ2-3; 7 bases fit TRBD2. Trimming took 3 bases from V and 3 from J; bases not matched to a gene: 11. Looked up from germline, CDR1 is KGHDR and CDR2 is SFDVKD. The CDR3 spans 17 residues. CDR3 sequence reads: CATSDPTGGRGTDTQYF. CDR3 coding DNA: TGTGCCACCAGTGATCCGACGGGGGGAAGGGGAACAGATACGCAGTATTTT.

The CDR3 coding sequence is TGCGCCAGCCGCGAGGGGTCACAGGCAACTAATGAAAAACTGTTTTTT. Encoded protein: CASREGSQATNEKLFF. The chain is built from TRBV5-1 and TRBJ1-4, with D possibly matching TRBD1 (5 bases). Germline V gene sequence: CDR1 SGHRS, CDR2 YFSETQ. The ends were cut back, 7 bases at V and 0 bases at J, with 16 bases in the middle. This CDR3 is 16 amino acids long.

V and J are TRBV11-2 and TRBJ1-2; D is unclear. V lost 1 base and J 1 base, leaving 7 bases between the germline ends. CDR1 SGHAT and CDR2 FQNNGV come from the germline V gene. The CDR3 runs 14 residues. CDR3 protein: CASSLGGNNYGYTF. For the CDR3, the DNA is TGTGCCAGCAGCTTAGGCGGAAATAACTATGGCTACACCTTC.

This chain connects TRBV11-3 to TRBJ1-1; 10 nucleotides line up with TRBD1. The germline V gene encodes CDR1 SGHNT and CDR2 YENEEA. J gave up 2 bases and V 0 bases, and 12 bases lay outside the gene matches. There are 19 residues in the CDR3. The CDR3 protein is CASSLESRGDRGPNTEAFF. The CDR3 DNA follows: TGTGCCAGCAGCTTAGAATCCAGGGGGGACAGGGGACCTAACACTGAAGCTTTCTTT.

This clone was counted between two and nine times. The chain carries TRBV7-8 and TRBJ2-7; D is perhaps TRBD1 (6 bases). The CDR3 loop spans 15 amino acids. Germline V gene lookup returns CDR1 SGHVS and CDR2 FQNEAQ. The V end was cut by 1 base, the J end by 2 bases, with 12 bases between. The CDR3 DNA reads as TGTGCCAGCAGCTTAGGTCAGGGGTCTCCCTACGAGCAGTACTTC. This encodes CASSLGQGSPYEQYF.

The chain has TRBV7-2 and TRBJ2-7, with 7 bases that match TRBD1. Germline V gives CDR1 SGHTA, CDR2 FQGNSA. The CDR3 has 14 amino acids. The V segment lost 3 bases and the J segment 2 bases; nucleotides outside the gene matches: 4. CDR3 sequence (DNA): TGTGCCAGCAGCTTCTCGACAGGGCCCTACGAGCAGTACTTC. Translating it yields CASSFSTGPYEQYF.

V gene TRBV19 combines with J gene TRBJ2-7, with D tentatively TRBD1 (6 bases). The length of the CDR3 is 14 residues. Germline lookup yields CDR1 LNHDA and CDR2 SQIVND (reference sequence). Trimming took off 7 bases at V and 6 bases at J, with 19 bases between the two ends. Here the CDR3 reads CASTPEGGISEQYF. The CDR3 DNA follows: TGTGCCAGTACCCCCGAAGGGGGAATCAGCGAGCAGTACTTC. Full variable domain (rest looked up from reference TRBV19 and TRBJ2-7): DGGITQSPKYLFRKEGQNVTLSCEQNLNHDAMYWYRQDPGQGLRLIYYSQIVNDFQKGDIAEGYSVSREKKESFPLTVTSAQKNPTAFYLCASTPEGGISEQYFGPGTRLTVT.

CDR3 residues: CASSRNRPGTTYSGANVLTF. The CDR3 nucleotides read TGTGCCAGCAGCCGCAACCGTCCCGGGACTACTTACTCTGGGGCCAACGTCCTGACTTTC. The rearrangement links TRBV6-6 to TRBJ2-6; the match to TRBD2 covers 7 bases. After removal of 6 bases from V and 0 bases from J, the junction contained 17 bases not matched to a gene. This CDR3 spans 20 amino acids. Germline CDR1 is MNHNY and CDR2 is SVGAGI (reference sequence).

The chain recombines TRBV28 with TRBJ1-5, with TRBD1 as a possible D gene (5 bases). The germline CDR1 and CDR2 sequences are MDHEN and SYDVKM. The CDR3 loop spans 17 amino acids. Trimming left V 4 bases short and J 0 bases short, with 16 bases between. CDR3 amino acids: CASSSPGYPISNQPQHF. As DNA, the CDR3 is TGTGCCAGCAGTTCCCCAGGGTACCCAATTAGCAATCAGCCCCAGCATTTT.